A selection of T cell receptor beta chains follows, all from one sample in a study of blood T cell repertoires in COVID-19. TCRdb's copy holds only in-frame clones and misses some; the assay was immunoSEQ multiplex PCR. Of fewer than 250,000 clones detected, around 80% appear once; the ten largest clones hold about 8.1%. Sequences were obtained from peripheral blood. The receptors originated from a woman in her forties or fifties with acute or convalescent COVID-19. CDR3s include the opening cysteine and the closing phenylalanine or tryptophan. The D gene is left open where the match is weak.

j_call: TRBJ2-2; v_call: TRBV27; d_call: TRBD1; cdr3_aa: CASSSGQGGSGELFF
j_call: TRBJ1-2; v_call: TRBV12-3/TRBV12-4; d_call: -; cdr3_aa: CASSQGPGGYTF
j_call: TRBJ1-5; v_call: TRBV18; d_call: -; cdr3_aa: CASSPGAHQPQHF
j_call: TRBJ2-2; v_call: TRBV24-1; d_call: TRBD1; cdr3_aa: CATAPRGLRTSGELFF
j_call: TRBJ1-1; v_call: TRBV12-3/TRBV12-4; d_call: TRBD1; cdr3_aa: CASSSTGGTEAFF
j_call: TRBJ2-1; v_call: TRBV27; d_call: TRBD2; cdr3_aa: CASSFGTSGRASYNEQFF
j_call: TRBJ2-2; v_call: TRBV14; d_call: -; cdr3_aa: CASSHGLNLPNTGELFF
j_call: TRBJ2-5; v_call: TRBV29-1; d_call: TRBD1; cdr3_aa: CSGTAGGETQYF
j_call: TRBJ2-3; v_call: TRBV5-1; d_call: -; cdr3_aa: CASSLGGGADTQYF
j_call: TRBJ2-7; v_call: TRBV3-1/TRBV3-2; d_call: -; cdr3_aa: CASSHTGTGGYEQYF
j_call: TRBJ2-3; v_call: TRBV10-3; d_call: -; cdr3_aa: CAIRGEADTQYF
j_call: TRBJ2-1; v_call: TRBV28; d_call: -; cdr3_aa: CASSLPQKRSYNEQFF
j_call: TRBJ2-1; v_call: TRBV30; d_call: -; cdr3_aa: CAWTQQGYEQFF
j_call: TRBJ2-3; v_call: TRBV21-1; d_call: -; cdr3_aa: CASSMTTEASTDTQYF
j_call: TRBJ2-3; v_call: TRBV6-5; d_call: TRBD2; cdr3_aa: CASTKTSGSSDTQYF
j_call: TRBJ2-1; v_call: TRBV5-6; d_call: -; cdr3_aa: CASSLMVSFLSSYNEQFF
j_call: TRBJ2-7; v_call: TRBV19; d_call: TRBD1; cdr3_aa: CASSDRDRGGDEQYF
j_call: TRBJ1-6; v_call: TRBV7-2; d_call: -; cdr3_aa: CASSLPFNSPLHF
j_call: TRBJ2-5; v_call: TRBV6-6; d_call: -; cdr3_aa: CASSYPGDETQYF
j_call: TRBJ2-5; v_call: TRBV7-2; d_call: TRBD2; cdr3_aa: CASSLNAGGPRETQYF
j_call: TRBJ2-7; v_call: TRBV6-5; d_call: TRBD2; cdr3_aa: CAIRTSGNYEQYF
j_call: TRBJ1-1; v_call: TRBV20-1; d_call: -; cdr3_aa: CSARGTVEAFF